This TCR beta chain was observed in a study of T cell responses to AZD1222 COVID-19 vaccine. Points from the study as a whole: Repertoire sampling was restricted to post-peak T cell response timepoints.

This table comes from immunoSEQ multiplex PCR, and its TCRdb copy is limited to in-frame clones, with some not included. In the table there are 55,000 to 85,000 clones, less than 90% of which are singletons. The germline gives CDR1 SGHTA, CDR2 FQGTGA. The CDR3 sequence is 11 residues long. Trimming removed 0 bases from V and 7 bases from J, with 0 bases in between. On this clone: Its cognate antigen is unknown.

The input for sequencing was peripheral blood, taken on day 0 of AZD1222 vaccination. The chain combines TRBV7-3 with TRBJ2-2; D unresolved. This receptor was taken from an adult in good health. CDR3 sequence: CASSLTGELFF. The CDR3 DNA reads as TGTGCCAGCAGCTTAACCGGGGAGCTGTTTTTT.